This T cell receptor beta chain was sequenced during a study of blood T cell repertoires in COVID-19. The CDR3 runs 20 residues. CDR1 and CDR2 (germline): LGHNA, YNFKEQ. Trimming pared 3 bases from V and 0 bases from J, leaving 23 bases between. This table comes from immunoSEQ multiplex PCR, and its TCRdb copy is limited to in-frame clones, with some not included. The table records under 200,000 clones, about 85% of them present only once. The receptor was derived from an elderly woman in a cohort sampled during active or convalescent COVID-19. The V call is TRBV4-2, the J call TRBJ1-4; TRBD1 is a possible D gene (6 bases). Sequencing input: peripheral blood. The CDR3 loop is CASSQQLRGGVGATNEKLFF. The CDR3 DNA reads TGTGCCAGCAGCCAGCAGCTCAGGGGAGGGGTAGGTGCAACTAATGAAAAACTGTTTTTT.